These 9 T cell receptor beta chains were sequenced from one sample in a study of T cell changes during pregnancy in multiple sclerosis. Here immunoSEQ multiplex PCR was the method, and the copy in TCRdb shows in-frame clones only, minus some. The sample contains more than 40,000 clones, around 92% of which appear only once. The sequences come from CD4+ T cells from peripheral blood mononuclear cells, collected in the third trimester of pregnancy. The source is a female donor with multiple sclerosis, enrolled in a pregnancy study.

The rearrangement uses TRBV7-9 and TRBJ2-2; 8 bases fit TRBD1. V was pared by 5 bases and J by 4 bases, with 12 bases of the junction left unmatched. From germline, CDR1 is SEHNR and CDR2 FQNEAQ (reference sequence). The CDR3 is 17 amino acids. The CDR3 DNA reads as TGTGCCAGCAGCGCCCGGACAGGGAATTTAATCACCGGGGAGCTGTTTTTT. The encoded protein is CASSARTGNLITGELFF.

This clone showed up just once. The V gene is TRBV19, the J gene TRBJ1-5; no clear D gene. This CDR3 contains 16 residues. Germline CDR1 is LNHDA and CDR2 is SQIVND (reference sequence). Trimming took 3 bases from V and 0 from J, leaving 12 bases between them. CDR3 residues: CASSIKGEGSNQPQHF. The CDR3 DNA reads as TGTGCCAGTAGTATCAAGGGCGAGGGTAGCAATCAGCCCCAGCATTTT. Looking up the rest from reference TRBV19 and TRBJ1-5 gives the full variable domain: DGGITQSPKYLFRKEGQNVTLSCEQNLNHDAMYWYRQDPGQGLRLIYYSQIVNDFQKGDIAEGYSVSREKKESFPLTVTSAQKNPTAFYLCASSIKGEGSNQPQHFGDGTRLSIL.

The chain recombines TRBV7-2 with TRBJ2-5; D perhaps matches TRBD2 (7 bases). The CDR3 covers 16 residues. The ends were cut back, 2 bases at V and 1 base at J, with 14 bases in the middle. Germline V gene sequence: CDR1 SGHTA, CDR2 FQGNSA. In nucleotides, the CDR3 is TGTGCCAGCAGCTTATGGGGGGCTAGCGGCCAAGAGACCCAGTACTTC. Residues: CASSLWGASGQETQYF.

This chain links TRBV10-3 with TRBJ2-5; the D gene is possibly TRBD1 (5 bases). Germline V gene sequence: CDR1 ENHRY, CDR2 SYGVKD. The CDR3 totals 14 residues. Deletions cut 4 bases from V and 2 bases from J, with 11 bases between. Here the CDR3 DNA reads TGTGCCATCAGTGGTTCAGGGTCACAAGAGACCCAGTACTTC. Its translation is CAISGSGSQETQYF.

Here the CDR3 DNA reads TGTGCCAGCAGTTACTCGACAATCCAGAACACTGAAGCTTTCTTT. Translating gives CASSYSTIQNTEAFF. The chain combines TRBV6-5 with TRBJ1-1; no clear D gene. Trimming left V 0 bases short and J 1 base short, with 9 bases between. This CDR3 comprises 15 residues. Germline loops: CDR1 MNHEY, CDR2 SVGAGI.

V gene TRBV30 combines with J gene TRBJ1-1; D possibly corresponds to TRBD1 (5 bases). CDR1 and CDR2 from the germline V gene are GTSNPN and SVGIG (reference sequence). The V end was cut by 4 bases, the J end by 9 bases, with 15 bases between. CDR3 size: 12 residues. CDR3 DNA: TGTGCCTGGACACCGACGGGGGTCAAAGCTTTCTTT. Protein: CAWTPTGVKAFF.

The chain couples TRBV5-1 to TRBJ2-6; D may be TRBD2 (5 bases). This CDR3 is built from 15 residues. V dropped 3 bases and J dropped 4 bases, with 11 bases sitting between them. Per germline, CDR1 SGHRS and CDR2 YFSETQ. CDR3 amino acids: CASSSPTGGANVLTF. Here the CDR3 DNA reads TGCGCCAGCAGCTCTCCTACGGGGGGGGCCAACGTCCTGACTTTC.

The rearrangement uses TRBV7-8 and TRBJ1-4; tentatively, D is TRBD1 (6 bases). The CDR3 length is 16 residues. Trimming took 3 bases from V and 0 from J, leaving 11 bases between them. Germline values: CDR1 SGHVS, CDR2 FQNEAQ. In DNA, the CDR3 is TGTGCCAGCAGCTTCAGACAGGCTGCAACTAATGAAAAACTGTTTTTT. This translates into CASSFRQAATNEKLFF.

The chain recombines TRBV21-1 with TRBJ2-7; whether TRBD2, the table's D call, matches the DNA was not checked. TRBV21-1 is described as a pseudogene. CDR3 size: 10 residues. CDR3 DNA sequence: TGTGCCAGCAGTTCTTACGAGCAGTACTTC. It encodes CASSSYEQYF.